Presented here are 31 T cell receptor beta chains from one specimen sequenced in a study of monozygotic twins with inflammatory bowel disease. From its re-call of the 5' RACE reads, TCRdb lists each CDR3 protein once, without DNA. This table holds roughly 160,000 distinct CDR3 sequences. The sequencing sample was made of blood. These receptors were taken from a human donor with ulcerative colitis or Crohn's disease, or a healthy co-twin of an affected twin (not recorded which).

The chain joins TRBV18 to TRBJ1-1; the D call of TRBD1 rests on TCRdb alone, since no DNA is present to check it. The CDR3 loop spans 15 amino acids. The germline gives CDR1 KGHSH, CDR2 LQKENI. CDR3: CASSPRRGESTEAFF.

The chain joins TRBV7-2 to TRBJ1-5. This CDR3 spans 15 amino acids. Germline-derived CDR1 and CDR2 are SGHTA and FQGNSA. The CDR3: CASSLGSGSNQPQHF.

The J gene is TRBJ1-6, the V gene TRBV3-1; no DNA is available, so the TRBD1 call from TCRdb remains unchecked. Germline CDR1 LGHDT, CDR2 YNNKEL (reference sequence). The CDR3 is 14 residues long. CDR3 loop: CASSQGTENSPLHF.

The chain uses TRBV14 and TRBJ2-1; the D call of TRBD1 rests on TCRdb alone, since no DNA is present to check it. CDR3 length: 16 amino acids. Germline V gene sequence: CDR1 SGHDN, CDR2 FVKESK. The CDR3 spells CASSQVGHNNYNEQFF.

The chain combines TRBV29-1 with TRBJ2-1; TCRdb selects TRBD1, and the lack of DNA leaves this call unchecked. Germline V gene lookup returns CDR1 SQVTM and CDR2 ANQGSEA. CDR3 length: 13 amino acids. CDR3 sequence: CSVGPTGQGEQFF.

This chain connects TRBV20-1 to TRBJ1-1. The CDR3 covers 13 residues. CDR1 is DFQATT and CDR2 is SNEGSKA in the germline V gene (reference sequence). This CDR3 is CSARVGSGTEAFF.

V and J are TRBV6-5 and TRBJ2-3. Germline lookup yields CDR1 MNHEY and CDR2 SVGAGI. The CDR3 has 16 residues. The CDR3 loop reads CASSYSRGTSTDTQYF.

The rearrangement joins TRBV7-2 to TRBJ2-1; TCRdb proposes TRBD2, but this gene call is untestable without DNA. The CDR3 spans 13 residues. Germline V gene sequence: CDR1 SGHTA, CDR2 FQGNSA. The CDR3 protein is CASSLLGGNEQFF.

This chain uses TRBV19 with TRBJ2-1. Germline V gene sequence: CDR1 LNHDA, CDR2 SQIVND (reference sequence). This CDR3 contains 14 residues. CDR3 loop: CASRPSSSNNEQFF. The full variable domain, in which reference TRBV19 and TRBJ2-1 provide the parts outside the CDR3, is DGGITQSPKYLFRKEGQNVTLSCEQNLNHDAMYWYRQDPGQGLRLIYYSQIVNDFQKGDIAEGYSVSREKKESFPLTVTSAQKNPTAFYLCASRPSSSNNEQFFGPGTRLTVL.

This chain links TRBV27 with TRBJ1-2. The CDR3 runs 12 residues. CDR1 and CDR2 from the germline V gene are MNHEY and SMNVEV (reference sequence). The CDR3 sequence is CASKGIGYGYTF.

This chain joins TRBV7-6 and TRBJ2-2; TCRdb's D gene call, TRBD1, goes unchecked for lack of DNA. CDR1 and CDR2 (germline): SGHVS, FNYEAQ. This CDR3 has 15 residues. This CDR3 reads CASSQDRVNTGELFF.

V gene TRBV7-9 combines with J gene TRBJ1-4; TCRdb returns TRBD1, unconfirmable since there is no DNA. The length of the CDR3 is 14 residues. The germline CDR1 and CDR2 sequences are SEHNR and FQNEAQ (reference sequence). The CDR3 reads CASTPGQGYEKLFF.

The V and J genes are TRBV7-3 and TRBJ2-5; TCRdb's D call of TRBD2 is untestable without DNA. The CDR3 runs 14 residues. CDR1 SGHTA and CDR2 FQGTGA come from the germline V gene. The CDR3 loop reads CASSRTSGRETQYF.

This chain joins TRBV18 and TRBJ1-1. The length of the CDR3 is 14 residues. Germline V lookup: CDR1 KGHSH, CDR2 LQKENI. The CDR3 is CASSPAGPNTEAFF.

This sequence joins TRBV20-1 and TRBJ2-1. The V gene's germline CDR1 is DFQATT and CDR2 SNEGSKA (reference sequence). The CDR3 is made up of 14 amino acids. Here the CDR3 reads CSARDLANNFEQFF.

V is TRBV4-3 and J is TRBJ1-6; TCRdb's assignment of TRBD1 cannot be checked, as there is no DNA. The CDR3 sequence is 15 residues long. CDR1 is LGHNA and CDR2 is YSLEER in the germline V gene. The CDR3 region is CASSQGTGRNSPLHF.

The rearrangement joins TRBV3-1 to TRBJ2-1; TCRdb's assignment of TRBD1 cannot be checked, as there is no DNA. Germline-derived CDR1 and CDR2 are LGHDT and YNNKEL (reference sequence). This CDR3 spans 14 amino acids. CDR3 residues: CASSQELARNEQFF.

CDR3 sequence reads: CASSSVNTGELFF. The gene calls are TRBV2 and TRBJ2-2. The CDR3 has 13 amino acids. CDR1 is SNHLY and CDR2 is FYNNEI in the germline V gene.

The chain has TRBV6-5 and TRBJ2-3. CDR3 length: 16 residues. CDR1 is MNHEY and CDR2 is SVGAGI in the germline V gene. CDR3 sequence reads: CASSYSSGPSTDTQYF.

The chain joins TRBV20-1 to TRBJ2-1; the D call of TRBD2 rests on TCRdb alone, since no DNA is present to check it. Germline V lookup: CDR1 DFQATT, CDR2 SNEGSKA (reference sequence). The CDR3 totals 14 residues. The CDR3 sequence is CSAPGTSGYNEQFF.

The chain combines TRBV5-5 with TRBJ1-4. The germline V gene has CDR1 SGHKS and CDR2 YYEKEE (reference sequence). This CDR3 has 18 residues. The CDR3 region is CASSLVAGIPSTNEKLFF.

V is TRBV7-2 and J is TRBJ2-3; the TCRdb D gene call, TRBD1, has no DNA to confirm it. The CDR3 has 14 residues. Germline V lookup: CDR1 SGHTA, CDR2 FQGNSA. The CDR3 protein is CASRMTGGTDTQYF.

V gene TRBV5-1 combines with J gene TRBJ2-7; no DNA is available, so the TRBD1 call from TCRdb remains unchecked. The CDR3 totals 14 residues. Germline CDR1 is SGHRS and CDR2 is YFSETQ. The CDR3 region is CASSFQQGTYEQYF.

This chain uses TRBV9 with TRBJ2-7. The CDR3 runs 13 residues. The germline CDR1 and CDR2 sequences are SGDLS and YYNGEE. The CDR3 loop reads CASSVGYSYEQYF.

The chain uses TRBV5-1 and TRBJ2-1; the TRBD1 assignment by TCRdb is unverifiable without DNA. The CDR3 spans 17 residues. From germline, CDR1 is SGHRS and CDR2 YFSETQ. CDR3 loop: CASSSLGQPPSYNEQFF. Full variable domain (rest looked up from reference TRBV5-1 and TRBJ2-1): KAGVTQTPRYLIKTRGQQVTLSCSPISGHRSVSWYQQTPGQGLQFLFEYFSETQRNKGNFPGRFSGRQFSNSRSEMNVSTLELGDSALYLCASSSLGQPPSYNEQFFGPGTRLTVL.

The CDR3 region is CASSQQTGTTGGYTF. The chain has TRBV4-3 and TRBJ1-2. The germline V gene encodes CDR1 LGHNA and CDR2 YSLEER. The CDR3 is made up of 15 amino acids.

Here the CDR3 reads CAISDSTGGYSYEQYF. The rearrangement links TRBV10-3 to TRBJ2-7; TCRdb gives TRBD1 as the D gene, but with no DNA this cannot be confirmed. The germline V gene has CDR1 ENHRY and CDR2 SYGVKD. The CDR3 runs to 16 residues.

The CDR3 loop reads CSARPGARNYGYTF. J is TRBJ1-2 and V is TRBV20-1; TCRdb selects TRBD1, and the lack of DNA leaves this call unchecked. The germline CDR1 and CDR2 sequences are DFQATT and SNEGSKA (reference sequence). This CDR3 has 14 residues.

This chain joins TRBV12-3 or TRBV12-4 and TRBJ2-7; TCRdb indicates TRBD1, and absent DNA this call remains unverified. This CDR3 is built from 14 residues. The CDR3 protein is CASSSGQGFYEQYF.

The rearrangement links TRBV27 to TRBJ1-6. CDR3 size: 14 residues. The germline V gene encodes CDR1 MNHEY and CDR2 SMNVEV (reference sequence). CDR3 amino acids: CASSQMQGGSPLHF.

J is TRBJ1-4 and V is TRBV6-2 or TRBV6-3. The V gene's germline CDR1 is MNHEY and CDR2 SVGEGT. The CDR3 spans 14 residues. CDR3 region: CASKGRTRGEKLFF.